Following are 18 T cell receptor beta chains from one sample sequenced in a study of blood T cell repertoires in COVID-19. The assay was immunoSEQ multiplex PCR, and TCRdb's table has in-frame clones only and misses some. The sample contains over 55,000 clones, 75% to 90% of which appear only once. Sequencing input: peripheral blood. These TCRs come from a man between 45 and 60 years old with active COVID-19.

The V call is TRBV3-1 (or the pseudogene TRBV3-2), the J call TRBJ1-1, with D maybe TRBD1 (5 bases). CDR3 length: 15 amino acids. V lost 1 base to trimming and J lost 3 bases, with 12 bases between them. Germline CDR1 reads LGHDT; CDR2 reads YNNKEL (reference sequence). In DNA, the CDR3 is TGTGCCAGCAGCCAAGGGTTCGGGGGGGACACTGAAGCTTTCTTT. This encodes CASSQGFGGDTEAFF.

Written as DNA, the CDR3 is TGTGCCAGCCGTAAACAGGGGGCGAACAATCAGCCCCAGCATTTT. This sequence encodes CASRKQGANNQPQHF. The rearrangement links TRBV28 to TRBJ1-5; 9 bases align to TRBD1. Germline-derived CDR1 and CDR2 are MDHEN and SYDVKM. With V trimmed by 8 bases and J by 3 bases, 8 bases remained unmatched. CDR3 length: 15 residues. Combining the CDR3 with reference TRBV28 and TRBJ1-5 gives the whole variable domain DVKVTQSSRYLVKRTGEKVFLECVQDMDHENMFWYRQDPGLGLRLIYFSYDVKMKEKGDIPEGYSVSREKKERFSLILESASTNQTSMYLCASRKQGANNQPQHFGDGTRLSIL.

The CDR3 bases are TGTGCCAGCAGCCCACAGGGGTGGCGGGGCTACACCTTC. Translation: CASSPQGWRGYTF. V and J are TRBV6-5 and TRBJ1-2; 7 nucleotides align to TRBD1. The V and J ends lost 6 bases and 8 bases, in that order; junction bases with no gene match: 9. The germline V gene has CDR1 MNHEY and CDR2 SVGAGI. The CDR3 is 13 residues long.

The CDR3 is CASSLQLDHRFF. In DNA form, the CDR3 reads TGTGCCAGCAGCTTGCAACTAGACCATCGGTTCTTC. The J gene is TRBJ2-1, the V gene TRBV5-6, with D perhaps TRBD2 (5 bases). In germline, CDR1 is SGHDT, CDR2 YYEEEE. The length of the CDR3 is 12 residues. The ends were cut back, 1 base at V and 15 bases at J, with 14 bases in the middle.

J is TRBJ2-1 and V is TRBV2; TRBD2 agrees at 8 bases. The length of the CDR3 is 14 residues. V lost 7 bases to trimming and J lost 5 bases; unmatched junction nucleotides: 7. Germline CDR1 and CDR2: SNHLY and FYNNEI. The CDR3 spells CASNAGGLNNEQFF. CDR3 in DNA: TGTGCCAGCAACGCGGGGGGCCTCAACAATGAGCAGTTCTTC.

This clone was seen just once. The J gene is TRBJ2-7, the V gene TRBV6-2 or TRBV6-3; TRBD2 agrees at 7 bases. The trim removed 5 bases at V and 5 bases at J, leaving 6 bases unmatched. Germline V gene sequence: CDR1 MNHEY, CDR2 SVGEGT. The CDR3 is 13 residues long. CDR3 DNA: TGTGCCAGCAGTCGACTAGCTCTGAACGAGCAGTACTTC. It codes for CASSRLALNEQYF.

This clone was seen more than once but under ten times. J is TRBJ2-5 and V is TRBV7-3; D is possibly TRBD1 (6 bases). Germline-derived CDR1 and CDR2 are SGHTA and FQGTGA. V was shortened by 3 bases and J by 4 bases, with 9 bases between the two germline ends. This CDR3 comprises 13 residues. Here the CDR3 reads CASSFQGRETQYF. The CDR3 DNA reads TGTGCCAGCAGCTTCCAGGGGAGAGAGACCCAGTACTTC. Combining the CDR3 with reference TRBV7-3 and TRBJ2-5 gives the whole variable domain GAGVSQTPSNKVTEKGKYVELRCDPISGHTALYWYRQSLGQGPEFLIYFQGTGAADDSGLPNDRFFAVRPEGSVSTLKIQRTERGDSAVYLCASSFQGRETQYFGPGTRLLVL.

The chain uses TRBV4-3 and TRBJ2-2, with TRBD1 identical over 10 bases. The trim removed 3 bases at V and 4 bases at J, leaving 2 bases unmatched. Germline-derived CDR1 and CDR2 are LGHNA and YSLEER. The CDR3 is made up of 15 amino acids. CDR3 residues: CASSQGQGFTGELFF. In DNA form, the CDR3 reads TGCGCCAGCAGCCAGGGACAGGGGTTCACCGGGGAGCTGTTTTTT.

V gene TRBV7-9 combines with J gene TRBJ1-5; possibly TRBD1 for D (6 bases). Germline CDR1 reads SEHNR; CDR2 reads FQNEAQ (reference sequence). The CDR3 covers 15 residues. V lost 2 bases and J 7 bases, leaving 15 bases between the germline ends. The CDR3 sequence is CASSLFKGVTQPQHF. CDR3 DNA sequence: TGTGCCAGCAGCTTATTTAAGGGGGTTACGCAGCCCCAGCATTTT.

This chain connects TRBV5-4 to TRBJ2-5; 12 bases agree with TRBD1. With 4 bases clipped from V and 3 bases from J, the junction kept 4 bases outside the gene matches. This CDR3 spans 15 amino acids. Germline CDR1 reads SGHNT; CDR2 reads YYREEE (reference sequence). As DNA, the CDR3 is TGTGCCAGCAGCCGTGGGACAGGGGGCGAAGAGACCCAGTACTTC. This translates into CASSRGTGGEETQYF.

CDR3 loop: CASSFGLRGTEAFF. CDR3 coding DNA: TGTGCCAGCAGCTTTGGGCTAAGGGGAACTGAAGCTTTCTTT. V gene TRBV11-2 combines with J gene TRBJ1-1; perhaps TRBD1 as D (5 bases). Germline CDR1 reads SGHAT; CDR2 reads FQNNGV. This CDR3 has 14 amino acids. Trimming shortened V by 3 bases and J by 5 bases, and 13 bases separated the two germline ends.

The chain employs TRBV6-5 and TRBJ2-3, with 9 bases fitting TRBD1. Per germline, CDR1 MNHEY and CDR2 SVGAGI. V lost 4 bases and J lost 4; bases outside the gene matches: 9. CDR3 length: 16 residues. CDR3 residues: CASSSHRGLKADTQYF. The CDR3, as DNA: TGTGCCAGCAGTTCCCACAGGGGGCTTAAAGCAGATACGCAGTATTTT.

This chain connects TRBV19 to TRBJ2-7; 10 bases agree with TRBD1. V was pared by 2 bases and J by 3 bases, with 4 bases of the junction left unmatched. This CDR3 comprises 15 residues. Per germline, CDR1 LNHDA and CDR2 SQIVND (reference sequence). The CDR3 coding sequence is TGTGCCAGTAGTATAAGGACAGGGGGGGGCTACGAGCAGTACTTC. It specifies CASSIRTGGGYEQYF.

V is TRBV12-3 or TRBV12-4 and J is TRBJ2-1; a possible D gene is TRBD2 (6 bases). There are 12 residues in the CDR3. Trimming shortened V by 5 bases and J by 9 bases, and 11 bases separated the two germline ends. Here the CDR3 DNA reads TGTGCCAGCAGTCGGAACGGGGGTGAGCAGTTCTTC. Encoded protein: CASSRNGGEQFF.

The chain joins TRBV30 to TRBJ2-4; D is perhaps TRBD1 (6 bases). Germline CDR1 GTSNPN, CDR2 SVGIG (reference sequence). The V end lost 0 bases, the J end lost 0 bases, and 12 bases lay between the germline ends. This CDR3 comprises 16 residues. The CDR3 DNA reads TGTGCCTGGAGTGTCGCAGGGGCCCGAGCCAAAAACATTCAGTACTTC. Translated, it gives CAWSVAGARAKNIQYF.

CDR3 DNA: TGCGCCAGCAGCCAAGTACAGGGCCCCAATCAGCCCCAGCATTTT. Translating gives CASSQVQGPNQPQHF. The J gene is TRBJ1-5, the V gene TRBV4-1, with a weak D call TRBD1 (6 bases). This CDR3 contains 15 residues. V lost 1 base, J lost 3 bases, and 10 bases lay in between. Germline loops: CDR1 MGHRA, CDR2 YSYEKL.

The J gene is TRBJ2-1, the V gene TRBV7-2; a weak D match, TRBD2 (6 bases). Deletions cut 5 bases from V and 7 bases from J, with 24 bases between. The CDR3 has 17 residues. Germline lookup yields CDR1 SGHTA and CDR2 FQGNSA. CDR3 region: CASSPQAGYGSGNEQFF. CDR3 nucleotides: TGTGCCAGCAGCCCCCAGGCGGGTTACGGGAGCGGGAATGAGCAGTTCTTC. Full variable domain (outside the CDR3, taken from reference TRBV7-2 and TRBJ2-1): GAGVSQSPSNKVTEKGKDVELRCDPISGHTALYWYRQSLGQGLEFLIYFQGNSAPDKSGLPSDRFSAERTGGSVSTLTIQRTQQEDSAVYLCASSPQAGYGSGNEQFFGPGTRLTVL.

The CDR3 loop is CASSYVGRGSPLHF. The CDR3 DNA reads TGTGCCAGCAGTTATGTTGGGAGAGGTTCACCCCTCCACTTT. V is TRBV6-2 or TRBV6-3 and J is TRBJ1-6; D is undetermined. The V gene lost 3 bases and the J gene lost 9 bases, with 12 bases spanning the gap. Germline CDR1 MNHEY, CDR2 SVGEGT. The CDR3 sequence is 14 residues long.